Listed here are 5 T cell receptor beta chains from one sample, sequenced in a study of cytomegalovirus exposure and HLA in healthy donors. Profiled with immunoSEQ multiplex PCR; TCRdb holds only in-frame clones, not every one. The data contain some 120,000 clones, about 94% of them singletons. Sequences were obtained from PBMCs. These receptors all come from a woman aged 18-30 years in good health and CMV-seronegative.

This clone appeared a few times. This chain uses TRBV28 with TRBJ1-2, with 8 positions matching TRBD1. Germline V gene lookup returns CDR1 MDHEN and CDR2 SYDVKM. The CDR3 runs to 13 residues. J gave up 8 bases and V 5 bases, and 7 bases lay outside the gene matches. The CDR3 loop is CASSNPDRVGYTF. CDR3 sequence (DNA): TGTGCCAGCAGTAACCCGGACAGGGTGGGCTACACCTTC.

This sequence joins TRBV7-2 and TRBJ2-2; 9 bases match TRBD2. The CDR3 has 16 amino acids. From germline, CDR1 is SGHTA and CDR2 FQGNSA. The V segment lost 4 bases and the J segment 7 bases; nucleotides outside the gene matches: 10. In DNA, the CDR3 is TGTGCCAGCAGCTCGTCCGGGACTAGCAATAACGGGGAGCTGTTTTTT. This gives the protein CASSSSGTSNNGELFF.

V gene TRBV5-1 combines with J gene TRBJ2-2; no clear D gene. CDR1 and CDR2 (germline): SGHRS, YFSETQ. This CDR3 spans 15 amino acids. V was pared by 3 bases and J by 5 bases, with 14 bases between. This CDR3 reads CASSYKRERTGELFF. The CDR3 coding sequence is TGCGCCAGCAGCTATAAGAGAGAGCGTACCGGGGAGCTGTTTTTT. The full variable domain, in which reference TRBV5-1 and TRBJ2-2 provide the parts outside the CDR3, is KAGVTQTPRYLIKTRGQQVTLSCSPISGHRSVSWYQQTPGQGLQFLFEYFSETQRNKGNFPGRFSGRQFSNSRSEMNVSTLELGDSALYLCASSYKRERTGELFFGEGSRLTVL.

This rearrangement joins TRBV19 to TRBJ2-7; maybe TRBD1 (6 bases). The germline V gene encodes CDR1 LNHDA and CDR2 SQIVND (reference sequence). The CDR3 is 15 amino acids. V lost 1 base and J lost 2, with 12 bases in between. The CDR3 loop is CASSIVGGSTYEQYF. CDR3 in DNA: TGTGCCAGTAGTATAGTAGGGGGAAGCACCTACGAGCAGTACTTC.

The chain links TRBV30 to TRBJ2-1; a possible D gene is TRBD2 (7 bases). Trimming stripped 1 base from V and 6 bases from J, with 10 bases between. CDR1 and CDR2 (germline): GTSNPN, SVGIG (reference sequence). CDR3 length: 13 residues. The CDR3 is CAWSEGGLNEQFF. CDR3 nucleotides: TGTGCCTGGAGTGAGGGGGGGCTCAATGAGCAGTTCTTC.